The 24 T cell receptor beta chains below all came from one sample that was sequenced in a study of response to subunit inactivated influenza vaccine listed by TCRdb under 2018. The method behind the library was RT-PCR. The run used an Illumina HiSeq 2500. TCRdb trimmed public reads at Q25 via fastp, called clones via MiXCR and kept in-frame beta chains. Identical CDR3 proteins give one entry, which carries the most common genes and DNA. The sample table lists approximately 680,000 distinct CDR3 sequences, 15% to 19% of them with a count of one. Around a tenth of the sample comes from the top ten. This specimen consisted of PBMCs from blood, obtained approximately 12 days after vaccination. The receptors shown here come from a man aged 50 to 59 who received an inactivated influenza vaccine. Donor details come from another sample of the same person, matched by shared clones.

V and J are TRBV7-8 and TRBJ2-3; 7 bases line up with TRBD1. Germline lookup yields CDR1 SGHVS and CDR2 FQNEAQ. The CDR3 extends over 14 amino acids. The J segment lost 6 bases and the V segment lost 0 bases, leaving 3 bases of the junction unmatched. CDR3 in DNA: TGTGCCAGCAGCTTAGCGATACAGGGGGATACGCAGTATTTT. This codes for CASSLAIQGDTQYF.

The chain joins TRBV6-1 to TRBJ2-7; D is possibly TRBD2 (6 bases). CDR1 MNHNS and CDR2 SASEGT come from the germline V gene. Trimming shortened V by 8 bases and J by 3 bases, and 20 bases separated the two germline ends. This CDR3 region has 15 residues. The CDR3 DNA sequence: TGTGCCAGCCATTATACTGATGGACTAAGCTACGAGCAGTACTTC. Translated: CASHYTDGLSYEQYF.

The chain joins TRBV5-1 to TRBJ1-3, with TRBD1 as a possible D gene (6 bases). CDR1 is SGHRS, CDR2 YFSETQ, per germline. This CDR3 has 14 amino acids. Trimming pared 4 bases from V and 4 bases from J, leaving 12 bases between. CDR3 sequence reads: CASSPDRTGNTIYF. CDR3 DNA sequence: TGCGCCAGCAGCCCCGACAGGACCGGAAACACCATATATTTT.

The sample holds a few counts of this clonotype. The chain uses TRBV20-1 and TRBJ2-1; 8 positions match TRBD2. This CDR3 is built from 15 residues. In germline, CDR1 is DFQATT, CDR2 SNEGSKA (reference sequence). J lost 0 bases, V lost 2 bases, and 3 bases had no gene match. CDR3 DNA sequence: TGCAGTGCTAGACTAGCGGGCTACTCCTACAATGAGCAGTTCTTC. It encodes CSARLAGYSYNEQFF.

The V gene is TRBV12-3 or TRBV12-4, the J gene TRBJ2-1, with 7 positions matching TRBD2. With V trimmed by 3 bases and J by 11 bases, 1 base remained unmatched. This CDR3 is built from 11 residues. The CDR3 DNA is TGTGCCAGCAGTTTGGGACTACAGCAGTTCTTC. Translating it yields CASSLGLQQFF.

This clonotype has just a few counts. The chain recombines TRBV11-2 with TRBJ2-5, with D possibly matching TRBD2 (6 bases). CDR3 length equals 19 residues. Germline-derived CDR1 and CDR2 are SGHAT and FQNNGV. V lost 3 bases, J lost 5 bases, and 28 bases lay in between. Written as DNA, the CDR3 is TGTGCCAGCAGCTTGAGAAGGGCTAGCGAGGGTACTAACGCCGAGACCCAGTACTTC. Translation: CASSLRRASEGTNAETQYF.

This clonotype was counted between two and nine times. The rearrangement uses TRBV5-1 and TRBJ2-1, with TRBD2 identical over 8 bases. The germline V gene encodes CDR1 SGHRS and CDR2 YFSETQ. The J segment lost 0 bases and the V segment lost 0 bases, leaving 8 bases of the junction unmatched. The CDR3 runs to 18 residues. The CDR3: CASSLGLAGPSSYNEQFF. The DNA of the CDR3 is TGCGCCAGCAGCTTGGGGCTAGCGGGCCCGAGCTCCTACAATGAGCAGTTCTTC. The full variable domain, its missing parts supplied by reference TRBV5-1 and TRBJ2-1, is KAGVTQTPRYLIKTRGQQVTLSCSPISGHRSVSWYQQTPGQGLQFLFEYFSETQRNKGNFPGRFSGRQFSNSRSEMNVSTLELGDSALYLCASSLGLAGPSSYNEQFFGPGTRLTVL.

This clonotype came up a few times. The chain is built from TRBV28 and TRBJ2-1, with 10 bases lining up with TRBD2. CDR3 length equals 17 residues. The germline V gene has CDR1 MDHEN and CDR2 SYDVKM. V was pared by 6 bases and J by 4 bases, with 12 bases of the junction left unmatched. The CDR3 DNA is TGTGCCAGCAGAGGACTAGCGGAGCGAAGGTTGTACAATGAGCAGTTCTTC. It encodes CASRGLAERRLYNEQFF.

This rearrangement joins TRBV15 to TRBJ2-2; 9 bases are a match to TRBD2. Germline V gene sequence: CDR1 LNHNV, CDR2 YYDKDF (reference sequence). The CDR3 sequence is 17 residues long. The J segment lost 4 bases and the V segment lost 1 base, leaving 7 bases of the junction unmatched. The CDR3: CATSRGVAGAGTGELFF. The CDR3, as DNA: TGTGCCACCAGCAGAGGGGTAGCGGGAGCGGGCACCGGGGAGCTGTTTTTT.

This clonotype was found many times. The rearrangement links TRBV11-1 to TRBJ2-7; possible D gene TRBD1, 6 bases. Trimming shortened V by 4 bases and J by 3 bases, and 25 bases separated the two germline ends. Germline V gene lookup returns CDR1 SGHAT and CDR2 FQDESV (reference sequence). The CDR3 is 18 residues long. The CDR3 DNA is TGTGCCAGCAGCTCCCTCGGTAGTCCCAGGGGCGATCGCTACGAGCAGTACTTC. Residues: CASSSLGSPRGDRYEQYF.

This clonotype was found a few times. This chain connects TRBV10-3 to TRBJ1-1; D ambiguous. The germline V and J ends were trimmed by 7 bases and 6 bases, with 15 bases remaining between them. Germline CDR1 reads ENHRY; CDR2 reads SYGVKD. The CDR3 extends over 13 amino acids. CDR3 sequence: CAINPTPGAEAFF. The CDR3 nucleotides read TGTGCCATCAACCCGACCCCAGGAGCTGAAGCTTTCTTT.

This clonotype has more than one count but fewer than ten. The chain joins TRBV30 to TRBJ2-1; perhaps TRBD2 as D (6 bases). This CDR3 is built from 12 residues. Germline V gene lookup returns CDR1 GTSNPN and CDR2 SVGIG (reference sequence). Trimming cost V 2 bases and J 9 bases, with 11 bases left between them. In DNA, the CDR3 is TGTGCCTGGAGTCGAGGGGAGGTTGAGCAGTTCTTC. Translation: CAWSRGEVEQFF.

This clonotype has only a few counts. V and J are TRBV7-8 and TRBJ2-3; D not resolved. Germline V CDR1 and CDR2: SGHVS, FQNEAQ. V was pared by 1 base and J by 3 bases, with 8 bases between. The CDR3 consists of 14 residues. CDR3 protein: CASSLGYGTDTQYF. For the CDR3, the DNA is TGTGCCAGCAGCTTAGGTTACGGGACAGATACGCAGTATTTT.

In its sample, this clonotype was seen a few times. V usage is TRBV11-2 and J usage is TRBJ2-1; TRBD1 matches 9 bases. This CDR3 is built from 15 residues. Germline assignment: CDR1 SGHAT and CDR2 FQNNGV. V trimming: 4 bases; J trimming: 4 bases; junction bases outside the gene matches: 5. CDR3 nucleotide sequence: TGTGCCAGCAGCTACTCGGGACAGGGATACAATGAGCAGTTCTTC. This gives the protein CASSYSGQGYNEQFF.

This clonotype was observed many times. The V and J genes are TRBV7-2 and TRBJ1-6; 9 nucleotides line up with TRBD1. This CDR3 is 14 amino acids long. V was clipped by 5 bases and J by 7 bases; unmatched bases: 3. Per germline, CDR1 SGHTA and CDR2 FQGNSA. CDR3 in DNA: TGTGCCAGCAGCCAAGGGACAGGGAATTCACCCCTCCACTTT. It is translated as CASSQGTGNSPLHF. The full variable domain, completed using reference TRBV7-2 and TRBJ1-6, is GAGVSQSPSNKVTEKGKDVELRCDPISGHTALYWYRQSLGQGLEFLIYFQGNSAPDKSGLPSDRFSAERTGGSVSTLTIQRTQQEDSAVYLCASSQGTGNSPLHFGNGTRLTVT.

This clonotype was counted a few times. The chain recombines TRBV29-1 with TRBJ2-2; the D is unclear. CDR1 and CDR2 (germline): SQVTM, ANQGSEA. The CDR3 runs to 13 residues. The V end was cut by 6 bases, the J end by 3 bases, with 11 bases between. DNA for the CDR3: TGCAGCGTCAACGAGAGATACACCGGGGAGCTGTTTTTT. As protein: CSVNERYTGELFF.

The rearrangement links TRBV27 to TRBJ2-5, with D perhaps TRBD1 (6 bases). Germline V gene sequence: CDR1 MNHEY, CDR2 SMNVEV (reference sequence). V lost 6 bases to trimming and J lost 5 bases, with 16 bases between them. The CDR3 is 14 amino acids. The CDR3 sequence: CASSPNTGLETQYF. In DNA, the CDR3 is TGTGCCAGCAGCCCTAATACAGGGTTGGAGACCCAGTACTTC.

The chain uses TRBV11-1 and TRBJ2-1; D not resolved. The CDR3 consists of 14 residues. Germline V gives CDR1 SGHAT, CDR2 FQDESV (reference sequence). Trimming took 5 bases from V and 6 from J, leaving 14 bases between them. CDR3 region: CASSKFAASNEQFF. As DNA, the CDR3 is TGTGCCAGCAGCAAATTTGCGGCTAGCAATGAGCAGTTCTTC. Based on the CDR3 plus reference TRBV11-1 and TRBJ2-1, the full variable domain is EAEVAQSPRYKITEKSQAVAFWCDPISGHATLYWYRQILGQGPELLVQFQDESVVDDSQLPKDRFSAERLKGVDSTLKIQPAELGDSAMYLCASSKFAASNEQFFGPGTRLTVL.

This clonotype appeared a few times. V and J are TRBV29-1 and TRBJ2-1; 7 nucleotides line up with TRBD2. Germline lookup yields CDR1 SQVTM and CDR2 ANQGSEA. The V segment lost 6 bases and the J segment 9 bases; nucleotides outside the gene matches: 8. This CDR3 is 12 amino acids long. The CDR3 loop reads CSVTTSRVEQFF. In nucleotides, the CDR3 is TGCAGCGTCACGACTAGCAGGGTTGAGCAGTTCTTC.

This clonotype was found a few times. The rearrangement joins TRBV5-1 to TRBJ2-3, with no clear D. The CDR3 has 14 residues. Germline V CDR1 and CDR2: SGHRS, YFSETQ. Trimming removed 0 bases from V and 2 bases from J, with 7 bases in between. CDR3 residues: CASSLAVTTDTQYF. The CDR3 DNA sequence: TGCGCCAGCAGCTTGGCGGTTACCACAGATACGCAGTATTTT.

Ten or more counts support this clonotype. The chain is built from TRBV11-2 and TRBJ2-7; TRBD2 matches at 11 bases. CDR3 length: 15 residues. V lost 5 bases to trimming and J lost 2 bases; unmatched junction nucleotides: 5. Germline CDR1 is SGHAT and CDR2 is FQNNGV. The CDR3 sequence is CASSGGLAGPYEQYF. The DNA for the CDR3 is TGTGCCAGCAGCGGAGGACTAGCGGGTCCCTACGAGCAGTACTTC. The whole variable domain, filled in from reference TRBV11-2 and TRBJ2-7, reads EAGVAQSPRYKIIEKRQSVAFWCNPISGHATLYWYQQILGQGPKLLIQFQNNGVVDDSQLPKDRFSAERLKGVDSTLKIQPAKLEDSAVYLCASSGGLAGPYEQYFGPGTRLTVT.

This clonotype showed up just a few times. The chain has TRBV20-1 and TRBJ1-4, with D unclear. Trimming left V 5 bases short and J 5 bases short, with 9 bases between. The germline gives CDR1 DFQATT, CDR2 SNEGSKA (reference sequence). The CDR3 extends over 12 amino acids. This CDR3 reads CSAAQNNEKLFF. The CDR3 DNA sequence: TGCAGTGCTGCACAGAACAATGAAAAACTGTTTTTT.

This clonotype was seen just once. The chain uses TRBV4-3 and TRBJ2-5; 7 bases match TRBD1. The CDR3 sequence is 13 residues long. Germline V gene lookup returns CDR1 LGHNA and CDR2 YSLEER. The J segment lost 8 bases and the V segment lost 1 base, leaving 4 bases of the junction unmatched. The CDR3 DNA sequence: TGCGCCAGCAGCCAAGCCAGGGGGTCAACCCAGTACTTC. Translating it yields CASSQARGSTQYF.

This chain connects TRBV28 to TRBJ2-3; D gene unclear. This CDR3 comprises 13 residues. Trimming removed 7 bases at V and 6 bases at J, with 14 bases between. Germline V lookup: CDR1 MDHEN, CDR2 SYDVKM. CDR3 loop: CASTLRRADTQYF. CDR3 nucleotide sequence: TGTGCCAGCACCCTCCGGCGTGCGGATACGCAGTATTTT.